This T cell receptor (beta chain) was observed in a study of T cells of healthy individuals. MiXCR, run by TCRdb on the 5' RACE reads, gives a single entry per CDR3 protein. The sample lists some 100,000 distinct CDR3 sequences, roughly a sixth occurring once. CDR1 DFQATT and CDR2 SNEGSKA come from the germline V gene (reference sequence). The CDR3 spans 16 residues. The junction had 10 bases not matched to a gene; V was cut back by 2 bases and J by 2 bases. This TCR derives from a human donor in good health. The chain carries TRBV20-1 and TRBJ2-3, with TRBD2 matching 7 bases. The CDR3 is CSARTPLGGNTDTQYF. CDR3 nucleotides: TGCAGTGCTAGAACCCCCCTGGGGGGGAACACAGATACGCAGTATTTT.